Listed below are T cell receptor beta chains from one sample, sequenced in a study of T cell responses to AZD1222 COVID-19 vaccine. Libraries were prepared by immunoSEQ multiplex PCR; TCRdb keeps only in-frame clonotypes and omits some of them. The sample holds 140,000 to 150,000 clones, 90% to 95% seen once. The source material was peripheral blood, sampled on day 0 of MenACWY control vaccination. The receptors were gathered from an adult in good health. Each CDR3 is given with its conserved first and last residue. Each record gives: J gene, V gene, D gene, CDR3 protein, CDR3 DNA. The D gene is left open where the match is weak.

TRBJ2-3 TRBV9 TRBD2 CASSPQGAGGLTDTQYF TGTGCCAGCAGCCCCCAAGGAGCGGGGGGGCTCACAGATACGCAGTATTTT
TRBJ1-4 TRBV10-3 NA CAISESGAAATNEKLFF TGTGCCATCAGTGAGTCAGGGGCGGCTGCAACTAATGAAAAACTGTTTTTT
TRBJ1-2 TRBV5-1 NA CASRAQGDFGNTF TGCGCCAGCCGCGCCCAGGGAGACTTTGGGAACACCTTC
TRBJ2-7 TRBV12-3/TRBV12-4 TRBD1 CASSPQGAYEQYF TGTGCCAGCAGCCCACAGGGGGCGTACGAGCAGTACTTC
TRBJ2-1 TRBV20-1 NA CSARPNNEQFF TGCAGTGCTAGACCTAACAATGAGCAGTTCTTC
TRBJ1-1 TRBV28 NA CASSAWGGKTEAFF TGTGCCAGCAGTGCGTGGGGGGGTAAGACTGAAGCTTTCTTT
TRBJ2-1 TRBV3-1/TRBV3-2 NA CASSQRGTYNEQFF TGTGCCAGCAGCCAACGCGGGACCTACAATGAGCAGTTCTTC
TRBJ1-6 TRBV10-3 NA CAISEGYNSPLHF TGTGCCATCAGTGAAGGGTATAATTCACCCCTCCACTTT
TRBJ2-1 TRBV6-5 TRBD2 CASSRLAGESGEQFF TGTGCCAGCAGCAGACTAGCGGGGGAGAGCGGTGAGCAGTTCTTC
TRBJ2-5 TRBV19 NA CASSINGLETQYF TGTGCCAGTAGTATAAACGGGCTGGAGACCCAGTACTTC
TRBJ1-2 TRBV9 TRBD1 CASSVAAGGTYGYTF TGTGCCAGCAGCGTAGCCGCAGGGGGCACCTATGGCTACACCTTC
TRBJ2-6 TRBV19 NA CASSILNRVGANVLTF TGTGCCAGTAGTATACTTAACAGGGTCGGGGCCAACGTCCTGACTTTC
TRBJ1-1 TRBV6-5 NA CASSYLGVRTEAFF TGTGCCAGCAGTTACTTGGGGGTCCGGACTGAAGCTTTCTTT
TRBJ1-5 TRBV12-3/TRBV12-4 NA CASSFIRDQPQHF TGTGCCAGCAGTTTCATCAGGGATCAGCCCCAGCATTTT
TRBJ1-1 TRBV5-4 TRBD1 CASSPPGQGARGSDTEAFF TGTGCCAGCTCCCCGCCGGGACAGGGGGCGCGAGGTTCGGACACTGAAGCTTTCTTT
TRBJ1-2 TRBV5-5 NA CASSFGRLNYGYTF TGTGCCAGCAGCTTCGGCAGGCTTAACTATGGCTACACCTTC
TRBJ1-5 TRBV19 NA CASSIEGLPNQPQHF TGTGCCAGTAGTATAGAGGGGCTGCCCAATCAGCCCCAGCATTTT